A single sample gave rise to the 14 T cell receptor beta chains below, sequenced in a study of cytomegalovirus exposure and HLA in healthy donors (dated by TCRdb to the late 2010s). Libraries were constructed by the immunoSEQ multiplex PCR assay. The multiplex PCR relied on a mix of 60 forward primers for TCR Vbeta segments and 13 reverse primers for TCR Jbeta segments. The table comes from immuneACCESS by way of TCRdb, which keeps in-frame sequences with V and J called. Part of the clones is missing from these tables; in studies checked, under half for an unresolved V gene and the rest for unknown reasons. This sample holds 200,000 to 250,000 clones; roughly 68% were observed only once. 2.6% of the sample is in the top ten clones. Sequencing used PBMCs. The source is a middle-aged man in good health and CMV-seropositive.

This chain connects TRBV11-1 to TRBJ2-7; D remains unclear. This CDR3 comprises 15 residues. Per the germline V gene, CDR1 is SGHAT and CDR2 is FQDESV (reference sequence). V was shortened by 5 bases and J by 5 bases, with 19 bases between the two germline ends. The CDR3 coding sequence is TGTGCCAGCAGCCCCGAGCCCCGAGGTTCAAACGAGCAGTACTTC. Encoded protein: CASSPEPRGSNEQYF.

This clone occurred once. J is TRBJ1-2 and V is TRBV6-5; D is undetermined. Looked up from germline, CDR1 is MNHEY and CDR2 is SVGAGI. V was clipped by 1 base and J by 1 base, with 10 bases between them. CDR3 length: 15 residues. The CDR3: CASSYWRHSNYGYTF. The CDR3 nucleotides are TGTGCCAGCAGTTACTGGCGACACAGTAACTATGGCTACACCTTC.

The rearrangement joins TRBV9 to TRBJ1-2; 7 bases map to TRBD1. Germline loops: CDR1 SGDLS, CDR2 YYNGEE. With 0 bases clipped from V and 6 bases from J, the junction kept 2 bases outside the gene matches. The CDR3 is 13 residues long. CDR3: CASSVEGAHGYTF. Here the CDR3 DNA reads TGTGCCAGCAGCGTAGAGGGGGCGCATGGCTACACCTTC.

The rearrangement links TRBV5-1 to TRBJ1-1, with 8 positions matching TRBD1. In germline, CDR1 is SGHRS, CDR2 YFSETQ. Losses at the gene ends were 4 bases for V and 2 bases for J; bases not matched to a gene: 7. The CDR3 covers 15 residues. CDR3 sequence: CASSPGDRFNTEAFF. In nucleotides, the CDR3 is TGCGCCAGCAGCCCGGGGGACAGGTTTAACACTGAAGCTTTCTTT.

This sequence joins TRBV2 and TRBJ1-1; no reliable D call. Between the trimmed V and J ends, which lost 7 bases and 0 bases, there was a span of 9 bases. The CDR3 consists of 13 residues. Germline CDR1 and CDR2: SNHLY and FYNNEI. The CDR3 sequence is CASTPLLNTEAFF. The CDR3 DNA reads TGTGCCAGCACCCCTCTACTGAACACTGAAGCTTTCTTT.

The chain employs TRBV6-5 and TRBJ1-3; 9 positions agree with TRBD1. The germline gives CDR1 MNHEY, CDR2 SVGAGI. Trimming cost V 2 bases and J 0 bases; bases outside gene matches: 2. This CDR3 has 16 residues. The CDR3 nucleotides read TGTGCCAGCAGTTACGGGACAGGGAGCTCTGGAAACACCATATATTTT. It is translated as CASSYGTGSSGNTIYF.

The rearrangement uses TRBV7-6 and TRBJ1-6, with 8 bases fitting TRBD1. This CDR3 has 16 amino acids. Trimming removed 3 bases from V and 0 bases from J; junction bases left unmatched: 1. Germline V lookup: CDR1 SGHVS, CDR2 FNYEAQ. The CDR3 reads CASSLGTGSYNSPLHF. CDR3 in DNA: TGTGCCAGCAGCTTGGGGACAGGCTCCTATAATTCACCCCTCCACTTT.

The chain recombines TRBV7-2 with TRBJ2-5, with a tentative D call TRBD1 (6 bases). The length of the CDR3 is 15 residues. Trimming stripped 5 bases from V and 4 bases from J, with 17 bases between. Germline V lookup: CDR1 SGHTA, CDR2 FQGNSA. CDR3 nucleotide sequence: TGTGCCAGCAGCCTCCCAATCACAGGGCGAGAGACCCAGTACTTC. This translates into CASSLPITGRETQYF. Looking up the rest from reference TRBV7-2 and TRBJ2-5 gives the full variable domain: GAGVSQSPSNKVTEKGKDVELRCDPISGHTALYWYRQSLGQGLEFLIYFQGNSAPDKSGLPSDRFSAERTGGSVSTLTIQRTQQEDSAVYLCASSLPITGRETQYFGPGTRLLVL.

V usage is TRBV7-9 and J usage is TRBJ1-2; 8 bases map to TRBD1. Trimming cost V 1 base and J 3 bases; bases outside gene matches: 4. The CDR3 loop spans 15 amino acids. The germline V gene has CDR1 SEHNR and CDR2 FQNEAQ (reference sequence). CDR3 bases: TGTGCCAGCAGCTTAGGACAGGGGCCCCACTATGGCTACACCTTC. Translated: CASSLGQGPHYGYTF. Full variable domain (missing parts from reference TRBV7-9 and TRBJ1-2): DTGVSQNPRHKITKRGQNVTFRCDPISEHNRLYWYRQTLGQGPEFLTYFQNEAQLEKSRLLSDRFSAERPKGSFSTLEIQRTEQGDSAMYLCASSLGQGPHYGYTFGSGTRLTVV.

The V gene is TRBV4-1, the J gene TRBJ2-7, with a tentative D call TRBD1 (6 bases). The CDR3 covers 13 residues. Looked up from germline, CDR1 is MGHRA and CDR2 is YSYEKL. V was cut by 2 bases and J by 4 bases, with 9 bases left in between. The CDR3 loop reads CASSQPGQYEQYF. The DNA for the CDR3 is TGCGCCAGCAGCCAACCCGGACAGTACGAGCAGTACTTC.

The gene calls are TRBV4-1 and TRBJ2-2, with TRBD2 identical over 8 bases. There are 15 residues in the CDR3. J was trimmed by 7 bases and V by 1 base; bases with no gene match: 5. Germline V gives CDR1 MGHRA, CDR2 YSYEKL. The CDR3: CASSQAGGWGGELFF. As DNA, the CDR3 is TGCGCCAGCAGCCAAGCGGGGGGGTGGGGCGGGGAGCTGTTTTTT.

The gene calls are TRBV4-1 and TRBJ2-7, with TRBD2 matching 14 bases. CDR3 length: 19 residues. V lost 3 bases, J lost 2 bases, and 12 bases stayed unmatched. Germline V gene lookup returns CDR1 MGHRA and CDR2 YSYEKL. The CDR3, as DNA: TGCGCCAGCAGCCAGTCCCCTGGGGGACTAGCGGGGGTGACCTACGAGCAGTACTTC. It yields the protein CASSQSPGGLAGVTYEQYF.

CDR3 sequence: CASRLEGQGYTIYF. The CDR3 nucleotides read TGTGCCAGCAGACTAGAGGGACAGGGGTACACCATATATTTT. The J gene is TRBJ1-3, the V gene TRBV7-6; 10 nucleotides align to TRBD1. The CDR3 loop spans 14 amino acids. Germline assignment: CDR1 SGHVS and CDR2 FNYEAQ. V was pared by 6 bases and J by 8 bases, with 7 bases of the junction left unmatched.

The chain is built from TRBV7-2 and TRBJ2-3; D possibly corresponds to TRBD2 (7 bases). Per the germline V gene, CDR1 is SGHTA and CDR2 is FQGNSA. The CDR3 spans 16 residues. The V end lost 0 bases, the J end lost 2 bases, and 12 bases lay between the germline ends. The CDR3 DNA sequence: TGTGCCAGCAGCTTAGCAGGGGGGGCGAACACAGATACGCAGTATTTT. As protein: CASSLAGGANTDTQYF. Drawing the rest from reference TRBV7-2 and TRBJ2-3, the complete variable domain is GAGVSQSPSNKVTEKGKDVELRCDPISGHTALYWYRQSLGQGLEFLIYFQGNSAPDKSGLPSDRFSAERTGGSVSTLTIQRTQQEDSAVYLCASSLAGGANTDTQYFGPGTRLTVL.